This note documents a single T cell receptor (beta chain) sequence. Antigen: not known. TCRdb's copy holds only in-frame clones and misses some; the assay was immunoSEQ multiplex PCR. Among 110,000 to 150,000 clones listed, approximately 92% were seen once. This record comes from a study of T cell responses to AZD1222 COVID-19 vaccine. On the study more broadly: The analysis combined second doses at about 4 or about 12 weeks.

Study observations and caveats: AZD1222 recipients seropositive at baseline numbered only 5 or 6. Repertoire collection took place solely once the T cell response had peaked.

Here the sequenced sample was peripheral blood, taken on day 0 of AZD1222 vaccination. The TCR comes from an adult in good health.

The CDR3, as DNA: TGCGCCAGCAGCTTGTCCCCGGGAGGATTCGATGAGCAGTTCTTC. Its translation is CASSLSPGGFDEQFF. This chain joins TRBV5-1 and TRBJ2-1; 7 bases map to TRBD2. CDR3 size: 15 residues. Germline CDR1 is SGHRS and CDR2 is YFSETQ. V trimming: 1 base; J trimming: 8 bases; junction bases outside the gene matches: 9.